This T cell receptor (beta chain) emerged from a study of T cell responses to AZD1222 COVID-19 vaccine. Study outcomes and limitations: The sample set comprised mostly white British donors with more females, and clonal diversity was possibly underestimated.

V was pared by 2 bases and J by 5 bases, with 22 bases between. This CDR3 has 18 residues. The germline V gene encodes CDR1 SGDLS and CDR2 YYNGEE. On this clone itself: Its specificity is not known.

Some clones are missing from TCRdb's copy, which holds only in-frame ones; the method was immunoSEQ multiplex PCR. This table holds around 47,000 clones, just under 80% found once. Specimen: peripheral blood, collected 28 days after the second dose of the MenACWY control vaccine. The clonotype originates from an adult who received the MenACWY meningococcal vaccine as a control. The chain couples TRBV9 to TRBJ2-2; a weak D match, TRBD1 (6 bases). Here the CDR3 reads CASSVAPGWGLGTGELFF. In nucleotides, the CDR3 is TGTGCCAGCAGCGTGGCCCCGGGGTGGGGGCTAGGTACCGGGGAGCTGTTTTTT.